This T cell receptor (beta chain) was documented in a study of metastatic and nonmetastatic thyroid tumors. The wider study: Malignant and benign thyroid patients had repertoires compared in peripheral blood and tumor or nodule tissue.

This clone showed up just a few times. What it binds is unknown. As processed by the authors: The authors used CDR3 differences across clinicopathological groups to build a distant-metastasis classifier for papillary thyroid cancer. TCRdb re-called the PCR reads through MiXCR. The V and J calls, along with clone size, are taken from TCRdb and not from the paper's own processing. The data show 40,000 or so clones, with over 40% seen just once and approximately 25% held by the top ten. V gave up 5 bases and J gave up 1 base, with 15 bases separating them. This CDR3 comprises 15 residues. Looked up from germline, CDR1 is LNHDA and CDR2 is SQIVND (reference sequence). The study, taken as a whole, reports: It was reportedly found that TCR beta diversity was significantly higher in malignant thyroid tumors than in benign nodules, a difference seen in both blood and tumor samples.

Each patient went into thyroid surgery without having received any treatment. The sequenced material came from tumor tissue. J is TRBJ2-7 and V is TRBV19, with D maybe TRBD2 (6 bases). The origin of this receptor is a male donor with papillary thyroid cancer or a benign thyroid nodule (not recorded which). Some clones in this sample may be carry-over from other donors' samples. The CDR3 is CASSAGLRASYEQYF. In DNA, the CDR3 is TGTGCCAGTAGTGCGGGATTGAGGGCTTCCTACGAGCAGTACTTC.